This TCR beta chain was recovered during a study of blood T cell repertoires in COVID-19. Study-level background: Nucleic acid was either cDNA or gDNA, and it came from T cells, B-cell-depleted T cells, or PBMCs.

Measured with immunoSEQ multiplex PCR; TCRdb has only the in-frame clones, and not every one. In the table there are 40,000 to 50,000 clones, around 82% of which are singletons. This CDR3 is 18 amino acids long. The trim removed 0 bases at V and 0 bases at J, leaving 4 bases unmatched. The V gene's germline CDR1 is LGHNA and CDR2 YSLEER. This receptor was taken from a human donor in a cohort sampled during active COVID-19. The rearrangement joins TRBV4-3 to TRBJ2-3; the match to TRBD2 covers 12 bases. Material: peripheral blood. The CDR3 DNA reads as TGCGCCAGCAGCCAAGATGCGACTAGCGGGAGAAGCACAGATACGCAGTATTTT. This encodes CASSQDATSGRSTDTQYF.